A selection of T cell receptor beta chains follows, all from one sample in a study of blood T cell repertoires in COVID-19. Measured with immunoSEQ multiplex PCR; TCRdb has only the in-frame clones, and not every one. The repertoire consists of some 300,000 clones, with 86% occurring once and the leading ten covering about 12%. The sequenced sample consisted of peripheral blood. The receptors here all came from a woman aged 70 to 79 with COVID-19, enrolled during active disease. Each CDR3 is given with its conserved first and last residue. A D gene is named only where the DNA matches it firmly. Clone size is given for some rows only: seen once, a few or many times, or a class if the clone is expanded.

clone_size	d_call	v_call	j_call	cdr3_aa	cdr3_nt
few	TRBD1	TRBV19	TRBJ1-5	CASSTLGQDNQPQHF	TGTGCCAGTAGTACCCTAGGACAGGACAATCAGCCCCAGCATTTT
NA	NA	TRBV2	TRBJ1-5	CASSGQSNQPQHF	TGTGCCAGCAGTGGGCAAAGCAATCAGCCCCAGCATTTT
NA	TRBD1	TRBV18	TRBJ1-2	CASSPGQGDLYTF	TGTGCCAGCTCACCGGGACAGGGTGACCTCTACACCTTC
NA	TRBD1	TRBV7-9	TRBJ1-1	CASSSTGRTGTEAFF	TGTGCCAGCAGCTCGACAGGGCGAACAGGGACTGAAGCTTTCTTT
NA	NA	TRBV7-3	TRBJ2-5	CASSLGLSETQYF	TGTGCCAGCAGCTTAGGACTATCTGAGACCCAGTACTTC
few	NA	TRBV28	TRBJ1-3	CASSFTTSRGNTIYF	TGTGCCAGCAGCTTTACGACAAGCCGTGGAAACACCATATATTTT
NA	TRBD2	TRBV5-1	TRBJ2-1	CASSSGTNNNEQFF	TGCGCCAGCAGCTCCGGGACTAATAACAATGAGCAGTTCTTC
NA	NA	TRBV21-1	TRBJ2-7	CASSEVGTGAYEQYF	NA
NA	NA	TRBV28	TRBJ1-4	CASSLLDGSLRGGKLFF	TGTGCCAGCAGTTTGTTGGACGGGAGCCTACGGGGAGGAAAACTGTTTTTT
NA	TRBD1	TRBV18	TRBJ2-3	CASSPPRQGRADTQYF	TGTGCCAGCTCACCACCTAGACAGGGGCGGGCAGATACGCAGTATTTT
few	NA	TRBV9	TRBJ1-1	CASSAGSAKNTEAFF	TGTGCCAGCAGCGCAGGATCTGCCAAAAACACTGAAGCTTTCTTT
NA	NA	TRBV19	TRBJ1-3	CATRTEKISGNTIYF	TGTGCCACGAGGACAGAAAAGATCTCTGGAAACACCATATATTTT
NA	NA	TRBV6-5	TRBJ2-1	CASSSLPKDSNEQFF	TGTGCCAGCAGTTCCCTCCCAAAGGACAGCAATGAGCAGTTCTTC
once	TRBD1	TRBV9	TRBJ1-2	CASSPLTGFDGYTF	TGTGCCAGCAGCCCCTTGACAGGGTTCGATGGCTACACCTTC
NA	TRBD1	TRBV6-1	TRBJ1-4	CASSDTGQGDGNEKLFF	TGTGCCAGCAGTGACACGGGACAGGGGGATGGGAATGAAAAACTGTTTTTT
NA	NA	TRBV2	TRBJ2-3	CASSELWGRTDTQYF	TGTGCCAGCAGTGAATTGTGGGGGAGGACAGATACGCAGTATTTT
NA	TRBD1	TRBV24-1	TRBJ2-7	CATSDWTGNNEQYF	TGTGCCACCAGTGATTGGACAGGTAATAACGAGCAGTACTTC
NA	NA	TRBV27	TRBJ2-7	CASRGTSYEQYF	TGTGCCAGCAGAGGGACTTCCTACGAGCAGTACTTC
NA	NA	TRBV27	TRBJ2-1	CASSSVQGGINEQFF	TGTGCCAGCAGTTCGGTACAGGGAGGGATCAATGAGCAGTTCTTC
NA	TRBD1	TRBV28	TRBJ2-7	CASRKYPGGWNF	TGTGCCAGCAGAAAATATCCAGGGGGCTGGAACTTC
NA	TRBD1	TRBV28	TRBJ2-5	CASSQGQGDGKTPYF	TGTGCCAGCAGCCAGGGACAGGGGGATGGTAAGACCCCGTACTTC
NA	NA	TRBV11-3	TRBJ2-3	CASSLSGTDTQYF	TGTGCCAGCAGCTTATCAGGGACAGATACGCAGTATTTT
NA	TRBD2	TRBV6-5	TRBJ2-2	CASRPGVAGGELFF	TGTGCCAGCAGGCCCGGGGTAGCGGGCGGGGAGCTGTTTTTT
NA	NA	TRBV21-1	TRBJ1-2	CASGTGQGGGGGYTF	TGTGCCAGTGGAACGGGACAGGGAGGGGGAGGCGGCTACACCTTC
NA	TRBD1	TRBV19	TRBJ1-2	CASRVSGQGSGYTF	TGTGCCAGTAGAGTATCCGGACAGGGGAGTGGCTACACCTTC
NA	TRBD1	TRBV3-1/TRBV3-2	TRBJ2-7	CASSLNRGSYEQYF	TGTGCCAGCAGCCTAAACAGGGGATCCTACGAGCAGTACTTC
once	TRBD2	TRBV5-4	TRBJ2-4	CASSLARGGKNIQYF	TGTGCCAGCAGCTTGGCTCGGGGGGGGAAAAACATTCAGTACTTC
once	TRBD1	TRBV24-1	TRBJ1-5	CATSDTGTGGDQPQHF	TGTGCCACCAGTGATACCGGGACAGGGGGCGATCAGCCCCAGCATTTT
NA	NA	TRBV18	TRBJ1-1	CASSPRWEGGNTEAFF	TGTGCCAGCTCACCCCGGTGGGAGGGAGGGAACACTGAAGCTTTCTTT
NA	TRBD1	TRBV5-4	TRBJ1-2	CASSFWTGPPGYGYTF	TGTGCCAGCAGCTTCTGGACAGGACCCCCCGGGTATGGCTACACCTTC
NA	NA	TRBV4-1	TRBJ1-6	CASSPWATNSPLHF	TGCGCCAGCAGCCCCTGGGCTACTAATTCACCCCTCCACTTT
NA	NA	TRBV7-3	TRBJ2-3	CASSLFPSDTQYF	TGTGCCAGCAGCCTTTTTCCCTCGGATACGCAGTATTTT